This entry concerns a single T cell receptor (beta chain). Only one count was recorded for this clone. Its antigen has not been determined. No much larger clonotype is one base removed from it; base qualities were not supplied. One collaborating source in Seattle enrolled patients during active infection and followed them longitudinally through the course of disease. Whole blood was collected in K2EDTA tubes by collaborating institutions according to the institutions' own protocols. For TCRbeta analysis, collaborators shipped samples as frozen whole blood, isolated PBMCs, or DNA extracted from either of those sample types. The data are from a study of blood T cell repertoires in COVID-19 (dated by TCRdb to 2018 to 2021). Some background on the complete study: Samples covering the acute and convalescent phases of COVID-19 were provided by collaborators in the United States, Italy and Spain. The prospective study material was composed of cDNA or gDNA derived from T cells, B-cell-depleted T cells, or PBMCs. The dataset comprised deeply sampled blood TCRbeta repertoires from subjects exposed to, actively infected with, or recovered from COVID-19. The repertoires were released in a freely available public database intended as a resource for research on the immune response to SARS-CoV-2. The samples were drawn from two sources: the first 160 participants of the ongoing ImmuneRACE study, and fewer than 1,500 subjects contributed by 6 global collaborators. The sample metadata nearly always contained a de-identified subject ID, COVID-19 status, age in years and sex. Where available, HLA class I and class II types were obtained from metadata supplied by the sample provider rather than from assay-based typing. Broader findings and caveats from the paper: How much clinical and demographic metadata was included differed by source and by participant, and the metadata was provided uncurated.

TCRbeta CDR3 regions were amplified from genomic DNA using the immunoSEQ Assay, a bias-controlled multiplex PCR. In the paper's pipeline: Nucleated cell counts per sample were estimated from amplification of reference gene primers within the assay. To quantify the absolute abundance of each unique TCRbeta CDR3 rearrangement, sequence reads were collapsed and filtered. Productive Simpson clonality was computed per sample as the square root of Simpson's diversity index over productive rearrangements. In TCRdb, the immuneACCESS table is reduced to in-frame sequences with V and J assigned. These tables do not hold every clone; where another copy was compared, an unresolved V gene accounts for under half, and the others remain unexplained. Clone size and V and J calls were adopted from that table, with D and trimming inferred from the DNA. Counted in this sample were about 180,000 clones; around 85% of them appeared once. 15% to 20% of the sample is in the top ten clones.

Trimming takes 1 base off V and 6 bases off J; junction bases not matched to a gene: 9. CDR1 and CDR2 were assigned from the germline V gene as SGDLS and YYNGEE. Spanning cysteine to phenylalanine, the CDR3 consists of 15 amino acids. Only the CDR3 part of the read is kept: 45 bases, read in frame from the first base. Recombination joined TRBV9 with TRBJ1-2; 7 junctional bases match TRBD1. The sequenced sample was peripheral blood. The sequence was obtained from a person between 70 and 80 years old with COVID-19, enrolled during active disease. The nucleotides are TGTGCCAGCAGCGTAAGCCGGGGACAGATCGATGGCTACACCTTC. Translated, it gives CASSVSRGQIDGYTF.